The clone carrying this T cell receptor (beta chain) was picked up a small number of times. Its antigen remains unknown. This entry belongs to a study of identical twins. Regarding the study as a whole: Partial confounding of zero-insertion analyses by invariant MAIT and iNKT cells was possible. Beta clonotypes that were abundant in cord blood contained fewer insertions, a pattern absent from memory repertoires.

The germline V gene encodes CDR1 DFQATT and CDR2 SNEGSKA (reference sequence). V was shortened by 4 bases and J by 5 bases, with 9 bases between the two germline ends. This CDR3 is built from 11 residues. Each CDR3 protein gets one entry after TCRdb re-called the 5' RACE reads with MiXCR. Here the sample spans some 500,000 distinct CDR3 sequences, approximately 15% being singletons. These data were also reused for a study on yellow fever vaccine responses in identical twins. That paper adds: Twins reportedly appeared to share part of their vaccine T cell response while keeping part individual.

The TCR comes from a woman younger than 30 in good health. The chain employs TRBV20-1 and TRBJ2-7; D tentatively reads TRBD1 or TRBD2 (6 bases each). Input material: CD4+ T cells sorted from blood. CDR3 in DNA: TGCAGTGCTAAGGGGGGCCACGAGCAGTACTTC. Amino acid sequence: CSAKGGHEQYF.